This entry concerns a single T cell receptor beta chain. Antigen unknown. This CDR3 is 16 amino acids long. With V trimmed by 3 bases and J by 3 bases, 9 bases remained unmatched. CDR1 is LNHDA and CDR2 is SQIVND in the germline V gene (reference sequence). With 60 Vbeta and 13 Jbeta primers, the PCR was carried out. Here immunoSEQ multiplex PCR was the method, and the copy in TCRdb shows in-frame clones only, minus some. The table lists about 55,000 clones, approximately 80% of them singletons. This record comes from a study of cytomegalovirus exposure and HLA in healthy donors. General study findings and limits: When analyzed later, a missense DCLRE1C variant was found to be linked to TCR beta V- and J-gene trimming.

The sequenced material came from PBMCs. The clonotype originates from a female donor in good health and CMV-seronegative. The rearrangement uses TRBV19 and TRBJ2-3; 7 bases line up with TRBD2. As DNA, the CDR3 is TGTGCCAGTAGTATCCGGGGCGGGAGTTCAACAGATACGCAGTATTTT. Amino acid sequence: CASSIRGGSSTDTQYF.